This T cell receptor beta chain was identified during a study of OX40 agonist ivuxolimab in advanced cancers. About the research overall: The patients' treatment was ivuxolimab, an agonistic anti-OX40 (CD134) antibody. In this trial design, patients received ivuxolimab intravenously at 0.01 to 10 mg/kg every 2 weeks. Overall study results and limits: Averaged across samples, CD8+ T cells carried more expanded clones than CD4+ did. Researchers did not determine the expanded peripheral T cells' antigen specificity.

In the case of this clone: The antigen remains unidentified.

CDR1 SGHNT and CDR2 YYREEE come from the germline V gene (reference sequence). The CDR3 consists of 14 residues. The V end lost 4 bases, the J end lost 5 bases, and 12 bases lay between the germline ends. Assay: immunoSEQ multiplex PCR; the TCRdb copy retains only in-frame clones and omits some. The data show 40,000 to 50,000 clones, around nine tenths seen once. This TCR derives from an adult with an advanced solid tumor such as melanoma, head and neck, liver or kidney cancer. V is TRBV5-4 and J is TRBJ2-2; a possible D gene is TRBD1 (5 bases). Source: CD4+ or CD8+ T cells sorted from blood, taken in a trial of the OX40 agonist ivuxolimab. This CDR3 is CASSLPQVTGELFF. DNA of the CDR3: TGTGCCAGCAGCCTCCCACAGGTTACCGGGGAGCTGTTTTTT.